The 26 T cell receptor beta chains given below trace back to one sample, sequenced in a study of blood T cell repertoires in COVID-19. TCRdb's table, derived via immunoSEQ multiplex PCR, lists solely in-frame clones and lacks some. Among 150,000 to 200,000 clones, roughly 80% were seen once, and the ten largest hold roughly 17%. The specimen was peripheral blood. Receptor source: a man in his sixties with active or convalescent COVID-19.

The chain is built from TRBV10-3 and TRBJ1-2; weak D call: TRBD1 (5 bases). Germline lookup yields CDR1 ENHRY and CDR2 SYGVKD. There are 17 residues in the CDR3. The germline V and J ends were trimmed by 4 bases and 0 bases, with 18 bases remaining between them. The CDR3 reads CAISVSQGPGANYGYTF. CDR3 nucleotide sequence: TGTGCCATCAGTGTAAGTCAGGGCCCCGGAGCTAACTATGGCTACACCTTC.

As regards this clone: The sample contains more than one DNA sequence encoding this CDR3. This chain uses TRBV18 with TRBJ2-5; D remains unclear. In germline, CDR1 is KGHSH, CDR2 LQKENI. The CDR3 contains 12 residues. V lost 2 bases, J lost 4 bases, and 5 bases lay in between. The CDR3 DNA sequence: TGTGCCAGCTCACCAGGCCGAGAGACCCAGTACTTC. This codes for CASSPGRETQYF.

In this sample, this clone turned up once. The chain is built from TRBV20-1 and TRBJ2-1; D possibly corresponds to TRBD2 (5 bases). The germline V gene encodes CDR1 DFQATT and CDR2 SNEGSKA (reference sequence). Trimming left V 3 bases short and J 2 bases short, with 14 bases between. CDR3 length: 15 amino acids. DNA of the CDR3: TGCAGTGCTAGTCAGCTAGCCGCCCCCTACAATGAGCAGTTCTTC. Translation: CSASQLAAPYNEQFF.

This chain joins TRBV5-3 and TRBJ2-1; 9 nucleotides line up with TRBD2. TRBV5-3 is annotated as an ORF whose role is uncertain. The CDR3 contains 17 residues. V trimming: 1 base; J trimming: 0 bases; junction bases outside the gene matches: 5. In DNA form, the CDR3 reads TGTGCCAGAAGCTTGAGTAGTAGCGGGAGCTCCTACAATGAGCAGTTCTTC. Translated: CARSLSSSGSSYNEQFF.

This rearrangement joins TRBV19 to TRBJ1-1; no reliable D call. This CDR3 spans 14 amino acids. Trimming removed 7 bases at V and 1 base at J, with 13 bases between. Germline V gene sequence: CDR1 LNHDA, CDR2 SQIVND (reference sequence). CDR3 protein: CASKGRASNTEAFF. In DNA, the CDR3 is TGTGCCAGTAAAGGGAGGGCTTCGAACACTGAAGCTTTCTTT.

This sequence joins TRBV5-4 and TRBJ2-3; 11 nucleotides line up with TRBD2. V lost 4 bases and J lost 5; bases outside the gene matches: 6. Germline assignment: CDR1 SGHNT and CDR2 YYREEE (reference sequence). There are 15 residues in the CDR3. The CDR3 nucleotides are TGTGCCAGCAGCCAAGGGACTAGCGGTGGAGATACGCAGTATTTT. Its protein is CASSQGTSGGDTQYF.

The rearrangement joins TRBV6-2 or TRBV6-3 to TRBJ2-7; maybe TRBD1 (5 bases). Trimming removed 5 bases from V and 5 bases from J, with 19 bases in between. The CDR3 covers 15 residues. Looked up from germline, CDR1 is MNHEY and CDR2 is SVGEGT. In nucleotides, the CDR3 is TGTGCCAGCAGTCAAAGCCCAGGGTTATCTAACGAGCAGTACTTC. It yields the protein CASSQSPGLSNEQYF.

The chain links TRBV12-5 to TRBJ1-1; D is uncertain. Germline loops: CDR1 LGHNT, CDR2 FRNRAP. V lost 3 bases to trimming and J lost 4 bases, with 15 bases between them. The CDR3 has 15 residues. CDR3 loop: CASGLDNSPSTEAFF. For the CDR3, the DNA is TGTGCTAGTGGTTTAGACAACAGCCCATCCACTGAAGCTTTCTTT.

The chain has TRBV15 and TRBJ2-1, with a possible D match to TRBD2 (7 bases). Germline CDR1 is LNHNV and CDR2 is YYDKDF (reference sequence). V lost 5 bases and J 3 bases, leaving 14 bases between the germline ends. CDR3 length: 15 amino acids. CDR3 residues: CATSFEGDYYNEQFF. The CDR3 DNA reads as TGTGCCACCAGCTTCGAGGGGGACTACTACAATGAGCAGTTCTTC.

The rearrangement links TRBV4-1 to TRBJ2-5, with TRBD1 matching over 7 bases. Germline trimming cut 0 bases from V and 12 bases from J; bases unmatched to any gene: 4. CDR3 length equals 12 residues. Germline V gives CDR1 MGHRA, CDR2 YSYEKL. CDR3: CASSQERGPEYF. CDR3 bases: TGCGCCAGCAGCCAAGAGAGGGGGCCGGAGTACTTC.

The J gene is TRBJ2-7, the V gene TRBV28; the match to TRBD1 covers 10 bases. V was pared by 6 bases and J by 5 bases, with 7 bases of the junction left unmatched. The CDR3 contains 14 residues. The germline CDR1 and CDR2 sequences are MDHEN and SYDVKM. DNA for the CDR3: TGTGCCAGCAGGGGACAGGGGAGAATCCACGAGCAGTACTTC. Translation: CASRGQGRIHEQYF.

The J gene is TRBJ1-3, the V gene TRBV15, with a possible D match to TRBD1 (5 bases). CDR3 length: 15 amino acids. Per germline, CDR1 LNHNV and CDR2 YYDKDF (reference sequence). V lost 8 bases to trimming and J lost 1 base, with 15 bases between them. The CDR3 nucleotides are TGTGCCACCCGCCGGTCAGGGAAGTCTGGAAACACCATATATTTT. Translating it yields CATRRSGKSGNTIYF.

The genes are TRBV30 and TRBJ1-1; D unclear. V gave up 0 bases and J gave up 2 bases, with 10 bases separating them. Looked up from germline, CDR1 is GTSNPN and CDR2 is SVGIG (reference sequence). This CDR3 contains 14 residues. The DNA for the CDR3 is TGTGCCTGGAGTGTACGGGGAGGTAACACTGAAGCTTTCTTT. It is translated as CAWSVRGGNTEAFF.

The gene calls are TRBV7-2 and TRBJ1-1; TRBD1 aligns across 7 bases. Germline CDR1 reads SGHTA; CDR2 reads FQGNSA. Trimming at V came to 4 bases and at J to 4 bases, leaving 3 bases not matched to a gene. The CDR3 contains 13 residues. CDR3 DNA sequence: TGTGCCAGCAGCTCGCAGGGGGGCACTGAAGCTTTCTTT. Amino acids: CASSSQGGTEAFF.

This clone was detected a few times. Different DNA sequences within this sample yield the same CDR3. This chain uses TRBV19 with TRBJ2-2, with 10 bases aligning to TRBD2. CDR1 is LNHDA, CDR2 SQIVND, per germline (reference sequence). With 3 bases clipped from V and 5 bases from J, the junction kept 3 bases outside the gene matches. The CDR3 contains 15 residues. The DNA for the CDR3 is TGTGCCAGTAGTATTAGCGGGAGGTTTACCGGGGAGCTGTTTTTT. Its protein product is CASSISGRFTGELFF. The full variable domain, in which reference TRBV19 and TRBJ2-2 provide the parts outside the CDR3, is DGGITQSPKYLFRKEGQNVTLSCEQNLNHDAMYWYRQDPGQGLRLIYYSQIVNDFQKGDIAEGYSVSREKKESFPLTVTSAQKNPTAFYLCASSISGRFTGELFFGEGSRLTVL.

V is TRBV5-1 and J is TRBJ1-4, with 9 bases aligning to TRBD1. The germline CDR1 and CDR2 sequences are SGHRS and YFSETQ. The ends lost 2 bases at V and 7 bases at J; junction bases unmatched: 3. The CDR3 spans 14 residues. The CDR3 region has the DNA TGCGCCAGCAGCTTCGGACAGGGGAGTGAAAAACTGTTTTTT. This sequence encodes CASSFGQGSEKLFF.

V is TRBV5-1 and J is TRBJ2-1, with D hard to call. The CDR3 is made up of 15 amino acids. V lost 0 bases and J 2 bases, leaving 9 bases between the germline ends. The germline CDR1 and CDR2 sequences are SGHRS and YFSETQ. The CDR3 DNA sequence: TGCGCCAGCAGCTTGGGAGGAAATCCCTACAATGAGCAGTTCTTC. Protein product: CASSLGGNPYNEQFF.

The chain combines TRBV6-2 or TRBV6-3 with TRBJ2-3, with 8 bases matching TRBD2. Germline V gene sequence: CDR1 MNHEY, CDR2 SVGEGT. With V trimmed by 0 bases and J by 8 bases, 10 bases remained unmatched. The CDR3 runs 16 residues. The CDR3 nucleotides read TGTGCCAGCAGTTACTCGATTCTGGCGGGGGGAGGTACGCAGTATTTT. Amino acid sequence: CASSYSILAGGGTQYF.

The rearrangement links TRBV5-1 to TRBJ2-2; D possibly corresponds to TRBD2 (6 bases). V gave up 6 bases and J gave up 2 bases, with 11 bases separating them. Germline lookup yields CDR1 SGHRS and CDR2 YFSETQ. This CDR3 is built from 14 residues. CDR3 amino acids: CASTGTPNTGELFF. Here the CDR3 DNA reads TGCGCCAGCACCGGGACTCCTAACACCGGGGAGCTGTTTTTT. Full variable domain (rest looked up from reference TRBV5-1 and TRBJ2-2): KAGVTQTPRYLIKTRGQQVTLSCSPISGHRSVSWYQQTPGQGLQFLFEYFSETQRNKGNFPGRFSGRQFSNSRSEMNVSTLELGDSALYLCASTGTPNTGELFFGEGSRLTVL.

This chain connects TRBV19 to TRBJ2-5, with 7 bases fitting TRBD1. Germline V gives CDR1 LNHDA, CDR2 SQIVND (reference sequence). The junction had 8 bases not matched to a gene; V was cut back by 10 bases and J by 6 bases. CDR3 length: 12 residues. CDR3 loop: CANPGQLKTQYF. CDR3 nucleotide sequence: TGTGCCAATCCGGGACAGTTAAAGACCCAGTACTTC.

This clone has just a few counts. The chain combines TRBV14 with TRBJ2-3; D is perhaps TRBD2 (6 bases). Germline V lookup: CDR1 SGHDN, CDR2 FVKESK. CDR3 length equals 15 residues. Trimming pared 5 bases from V and 1 base from J, leaving 13 bases between. DNA of the CDR3: TGTGCCAGCAGCACGGGACTGGTGGGCACAGATACGCAGTATTTT. Amino acids: CASSTGLVGTDTQYF.

The V and J genes are TRBV2 and TRBJ1-1; D ambiguous. The germline gives CDR1 SNHLY, CDR2 FYNNEI. The CDR3 totals 13 residues. V gave up 5 bases and J gave up 0 bases, with 7 bases separating them. In DNA, the CDR3 is TGTGCCAGCAGTAAGGACTTGAACACTGAAGCTTTCTTT. Its protein is CASSKDLNTEAFF.

This clone was observed a few times. V gene TRBV27 combines with J gene TRBJ1-1; 9 positions agree with TRBD1. V lost 7 bases to trimming and J lost 0 bases; unmatched junction nucleotides: 9. CDR1 and CDR2 (germline): MNHEY, SMNVEV (reference sequence). There are 16 residues in the CDR3. The DNA for the CDR3 is TGTGCCAGCACCATAACCCGGACAGGGGTGAACACTGAAGCTTTCTTT. Protein sequence: CASTITRTGVNTEAFF.

The chain has TRBV5-5 and TRBJ2-7; D is uncertain. V lost 0 bases and J 5 bases, leaving 15 bases between the germline ends. The CDR3 is 15 amino acids. CDR1 and CDR2 (germline): SGHKS, YYEKEE (reference sequence). CDR3: CASSLAVQPGHEQYF. CDR3 nucleotide sequence: TGTGCCAGCAGCTTGGCTGTACAGCCAGGTCACGAGCAGTACTTC.

The chain is built from TRBV19 and TRBJ1-1; the D is unclear. V was clipped by 3 bases and J by 4 bases, with 12 bases between them. CDR3 length equals 14 residues. The germline gives CDR1 LNHDA, CDR2 SQIVND (reference sequence). The chain's CDR3 is CASSIGQTGTEAFF. The DNA for the CDR3 is TGTGCCAGTAGTATCGGCCAGACGGGCACTGAAGCTTTCTTT.

This chain connects TRBV4-1 to TRBJ2-6; D not resolved. V gave up 2 bases and J gave up 4 bases, with 9 bases separating them. Looked up from germline, CDR1 is MGHRA and CDR2 is YSYEKL. The CDR3 consists of 15 residues. Written as DNA, the CDR3 is TGCGCCAGCAGCCAATCACACGCCGGGGCCAACGTCCTGACTTTC. Translation gives CASSQSHAGANVLTF.